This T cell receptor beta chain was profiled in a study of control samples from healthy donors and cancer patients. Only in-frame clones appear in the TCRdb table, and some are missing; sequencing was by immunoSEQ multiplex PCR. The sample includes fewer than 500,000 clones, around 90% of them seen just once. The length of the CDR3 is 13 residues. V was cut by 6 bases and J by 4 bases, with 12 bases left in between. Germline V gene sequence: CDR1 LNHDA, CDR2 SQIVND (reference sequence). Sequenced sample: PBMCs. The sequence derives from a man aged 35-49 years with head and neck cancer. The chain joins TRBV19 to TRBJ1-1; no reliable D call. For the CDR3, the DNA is TGTGCCAGTAGGGAGGCGGGGTCCACTGAAGCTTTCTTT. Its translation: CASREAGSTEAFF.